These T cell receptor beta chains were read from a single sample in a study of control samples from healthy donors and cancer patients. Data came from immunoSEQ multiplex PCR; TCRdb stores just in-frame clones and leaves some out. Of 100,000 to 150,000 clones in the sample, about 89% were seen once. Sequencing used blood. These TCRs come from a woman under 30 in good health. Both conserved end residues are trimmed from each CDR3. Fields, in order: J gene, V gene, CDR3 protein.

TRBJ1-6 TRBV9 ASSVGQHSSPLH
TRBJ1-1 TRBV29-1 SVRDNTEAF
TRBJ1-3 TRBV27 ASSSPSRDDTIY
TRBJ2-5 TRBV7-9 ASSTLAGGPRSAVY
TRBJ2-1 TRBV15 ATSRTSGRDTPKLRRF
TRBJ1-1 TRBV2 ASSGGQNTEAF
TRBJ1-2 TRBV14 ASSLVAAYGYT
TRBJ2-7 TRBV14 ASSQQTGLSYEQY
TRBJ2-4 TRBV12-2 ASRLGRIPKNIQY
TRBJ2-5 TRBV18 ASSSRPQETQY
TRBJ2-2 TRBV7-2 ASSLYNKLAGELF
TRBJ2-1 TRBV27 ASSSTSGSFNEQF
TRBJ2-5 TRBV5-6 ASSPGRDRQETQY